Sequencing of this TCR beta chain was carried out in a study of regulatory T cells in long-lasting Graves disease. CDR3 length: 15 residues. CDR1 is SGHDT and CDR2 is YYEEEE in the germline V gene. Trimming pared 1 base from V and 9 bases from J, leaving 17 bases between. Regarding the study as a whole: Peripheral blood, not thyroid tissue, was the sole material studied. Favored usage of TRBV28, TRBJ1-2 and TRBJ2-5 was recorded in persistent disease.

This clonotype was seen only a few times. Antigen: not known. Investigators prepared the TCR beta libraries by applying iRepertoire HTBI primers and Arm-PCR of CDR3 regions. Each CDR3 protein is one row after TCRdb ran MiXCR on the multiplex PCR reads. This sample has some 430,000 distinct CDR3 sequences, with around a fifth found just once. As for time point: persistent/refractory GD, antithyroid drugs over 5 years with positive TRAb. RNA isolated from PBMCs was used to make the TCR library. Clinicians diagnosed Graves' disease using American Thyroid Association guidelines. Peripheral blood, around 9 milliliters per patient, was collected in EDTA tubes.

The sequence was collected from a female donor with Graves disease. This rearrangement joins TRBV5-6 to TRBJ1-5; a weak D match, TRBD1 (5 bases). The source material was peripheral blood mononuclear cells (PBMCs), sampled when the disease was refractory, from a patient treated with antithyroid drugs. DNA for the CDR3: TGTGCCAGCAGCTTGCTAGGGAGGGGTGAATCGCCCCAGCATTTT. Protein product: CASSLLGRGESPQHF. Full variable domain (remainder filled in from reference TRBV5-6 and TRBJ1-5): DAGVTQSPTHLIKTRGQQVTLRCSPKSGHDTVSWYQQALGQGPQFIFQYYEEEERQRGNFPDRFSGHQFPNYSSELNVNALLLGDSALYLCASSLLGRGESPQHFGDGTRLSIL.